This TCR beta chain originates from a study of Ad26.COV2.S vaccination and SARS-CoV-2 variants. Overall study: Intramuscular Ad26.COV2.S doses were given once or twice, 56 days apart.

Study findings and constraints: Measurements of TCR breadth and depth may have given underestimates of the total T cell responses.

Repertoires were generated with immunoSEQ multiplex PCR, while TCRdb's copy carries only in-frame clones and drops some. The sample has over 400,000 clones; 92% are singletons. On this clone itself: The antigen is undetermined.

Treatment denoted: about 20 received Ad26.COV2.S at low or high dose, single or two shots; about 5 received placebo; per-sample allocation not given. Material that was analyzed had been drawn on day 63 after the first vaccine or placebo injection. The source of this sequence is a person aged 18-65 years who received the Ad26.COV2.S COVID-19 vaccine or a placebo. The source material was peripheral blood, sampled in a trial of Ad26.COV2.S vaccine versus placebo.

The CDR3 is CASSLVGPGGSLQTQYF. CDR3 bases: TGTGCCAGCAGCTTAGTGGGTCCAGGGGGCTCCCTTCAAACCCAGTACTTC. The chain couples TRBV7-2 to TRBJ2-5, with 8 bases aligning to TRBD1. V was clipped by 1 base and J by 8 bases; unmatched bases: 15. Germline CDR1 is SGHTA and CDR2 is FQGNSA. The CDR3 runs 17 residues.